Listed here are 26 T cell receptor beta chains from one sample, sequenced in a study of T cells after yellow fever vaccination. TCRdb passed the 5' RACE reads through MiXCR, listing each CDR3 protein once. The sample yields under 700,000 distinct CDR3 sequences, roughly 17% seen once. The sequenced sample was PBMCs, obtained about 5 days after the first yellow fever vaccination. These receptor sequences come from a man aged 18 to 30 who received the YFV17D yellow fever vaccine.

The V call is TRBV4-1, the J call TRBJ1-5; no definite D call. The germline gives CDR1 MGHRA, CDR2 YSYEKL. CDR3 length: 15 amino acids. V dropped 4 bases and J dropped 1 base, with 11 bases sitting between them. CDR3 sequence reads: CASSRRAVSNQPQHF. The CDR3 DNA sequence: TGCGCCAGCAGCCGGAGGGCTGTGAGCAATCAGCCCCAGCATTTT.

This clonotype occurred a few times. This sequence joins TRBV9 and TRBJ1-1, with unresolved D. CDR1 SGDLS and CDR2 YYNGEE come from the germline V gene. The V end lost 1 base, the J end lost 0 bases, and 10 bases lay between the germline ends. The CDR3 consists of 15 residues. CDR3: CASSVRGTMNTEAFF. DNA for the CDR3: TGTGCCAGCAGCGTACGCGGCACCATGAACACTGAAGCTTTCTTT.

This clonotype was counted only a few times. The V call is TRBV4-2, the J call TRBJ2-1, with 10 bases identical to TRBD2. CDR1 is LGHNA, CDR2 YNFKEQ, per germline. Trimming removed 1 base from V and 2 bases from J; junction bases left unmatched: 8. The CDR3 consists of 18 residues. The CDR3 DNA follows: TGTGCCAGCAGCCAAGGATATAACAGCGGGGGGGCCTACAATGAGCAGTTCTTC. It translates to CASSQGYNSGGAYNEQFF.

This chain's CDR3 is CASSQDSTGYEQYF. The CDR3 DNA reads TGCGCCAGCAGCCAAGATTCAACTGGATACGAGCAGTACTTC. The chain carries TRBV4-1 and TRBJ2-7, with D hard to call. The length of the CDR3 is 14 residues. Trimming shortened V by 0 bases and J by 4 bases, and 10 bases separated the two germline ends. Germline V gene lookup returns CDR1 MGHRA and CDR2 YSYEKL.

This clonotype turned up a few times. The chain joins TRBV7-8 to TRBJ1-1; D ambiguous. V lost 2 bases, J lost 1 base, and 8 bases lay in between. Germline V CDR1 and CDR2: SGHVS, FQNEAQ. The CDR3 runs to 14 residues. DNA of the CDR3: TGTGCCAGCAGCTTATATAGAAGGAACACTGAAGCTTTCTTT. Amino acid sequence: CASSLYRRNTEAFF.

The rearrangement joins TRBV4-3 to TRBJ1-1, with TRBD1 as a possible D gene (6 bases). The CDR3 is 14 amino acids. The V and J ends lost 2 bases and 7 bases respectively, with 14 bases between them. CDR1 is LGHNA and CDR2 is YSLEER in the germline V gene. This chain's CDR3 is CASSQYRGANEAFF. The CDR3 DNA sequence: TGCGCCAGCAGCCAATACCGGGGGGCTAATGAAGCTTTCTTT.

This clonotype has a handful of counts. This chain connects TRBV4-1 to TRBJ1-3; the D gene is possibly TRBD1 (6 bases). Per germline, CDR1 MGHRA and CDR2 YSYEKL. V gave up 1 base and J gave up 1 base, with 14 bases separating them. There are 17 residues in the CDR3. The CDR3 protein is CASSQGDVDRSGNTIYF. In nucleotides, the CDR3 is TGCGCCAGCAGCCAAGGGGATGTGGACAGATCTGGAAACACCATATATTTT.

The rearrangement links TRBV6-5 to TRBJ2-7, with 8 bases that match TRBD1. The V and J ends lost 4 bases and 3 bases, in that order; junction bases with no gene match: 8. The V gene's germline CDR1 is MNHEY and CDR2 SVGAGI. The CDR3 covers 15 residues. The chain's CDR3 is CASSWGQVQRYEQYF. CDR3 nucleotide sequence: TGTGCCAGCAGTTGGGGACAGGTCCAGCGCTACGAGCAGTACTTC.

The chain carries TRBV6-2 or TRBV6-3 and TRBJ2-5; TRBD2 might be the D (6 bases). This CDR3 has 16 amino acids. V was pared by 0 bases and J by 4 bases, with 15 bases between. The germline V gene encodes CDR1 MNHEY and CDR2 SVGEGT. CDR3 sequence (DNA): TGTGCCAGCAGTTACTCAGTCGGGGGAGACTCAGAGACCCAGTACTTC. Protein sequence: CASSYSVGGDSETQYF.

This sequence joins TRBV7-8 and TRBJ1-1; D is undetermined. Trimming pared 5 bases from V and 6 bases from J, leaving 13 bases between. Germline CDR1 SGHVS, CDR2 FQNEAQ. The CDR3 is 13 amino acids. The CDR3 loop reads CASSLYQHAEAFF. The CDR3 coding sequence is TGTGCCAGCAGCCTTTACCAGCACGCTGAAGCTTTCTTT.

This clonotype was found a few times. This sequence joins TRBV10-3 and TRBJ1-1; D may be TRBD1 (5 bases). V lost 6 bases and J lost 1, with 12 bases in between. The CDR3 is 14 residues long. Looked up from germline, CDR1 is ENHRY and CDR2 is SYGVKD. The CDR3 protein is CAIRTDTTNTEAFF. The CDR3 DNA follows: TGTGCCATCAGGACGGACACGACGAACACTGAAGCTTTCTTT.

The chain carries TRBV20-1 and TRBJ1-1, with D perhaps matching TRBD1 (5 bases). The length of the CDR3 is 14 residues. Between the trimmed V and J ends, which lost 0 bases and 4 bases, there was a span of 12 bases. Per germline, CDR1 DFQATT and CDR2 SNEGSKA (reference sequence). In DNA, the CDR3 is TGCAGTGCTAGAGAAAGCAGGGCAGGCACTGAAGCTTTCTTT. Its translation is CSARESRAGTEAFF.

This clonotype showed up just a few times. The CDR3 loop is CASSGTGAGKNIQYF. Here the CDR3 DNA reads TGTGCCAGCAGCGGGACAGGGGCAGGCAAAAACATTCAGTACTTC. The rearrangement joins TRBV12-3 or TRBV12-4 to TRBJ2-4, with TRBD1 matching 10 bases. V shed 6 bases and J 3 bases; nucleotides not matched to a gene: 5. This CDR3 comprises 15 residues.

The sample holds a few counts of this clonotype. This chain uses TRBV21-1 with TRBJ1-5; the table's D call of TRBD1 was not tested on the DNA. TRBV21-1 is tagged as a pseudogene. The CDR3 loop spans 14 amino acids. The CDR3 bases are TGTGCCAGCAGCAAAAGATGGCGGGACAGGGAAGAGCATTTT. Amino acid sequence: CASSKRWRDREEHF.

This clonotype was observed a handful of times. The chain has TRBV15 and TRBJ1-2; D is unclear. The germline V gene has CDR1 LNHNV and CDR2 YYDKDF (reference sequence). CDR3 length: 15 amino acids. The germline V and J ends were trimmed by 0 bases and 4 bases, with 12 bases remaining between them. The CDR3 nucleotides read TGTGCCACCAGCAGAGATCCCGGCAGGTCCTATGGCTACACCTTC. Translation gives CATSRDPGRSYGYTF.

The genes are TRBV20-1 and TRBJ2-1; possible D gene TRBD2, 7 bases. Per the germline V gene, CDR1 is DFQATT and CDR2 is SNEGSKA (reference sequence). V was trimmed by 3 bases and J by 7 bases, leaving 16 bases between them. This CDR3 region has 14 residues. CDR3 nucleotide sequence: TGCAGTGCTAGGTCCGGGGGGCCGTTAAATGAGCAGTTCTTC. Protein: CSARSGGPLNEQFF.

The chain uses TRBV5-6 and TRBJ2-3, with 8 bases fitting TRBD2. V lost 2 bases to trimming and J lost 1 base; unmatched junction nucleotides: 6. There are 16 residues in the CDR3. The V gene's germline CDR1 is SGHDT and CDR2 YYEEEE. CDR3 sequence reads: CASSFRAGACTDTQYF. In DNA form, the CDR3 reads TGTGCCAGCAGCTTCAGAGCGGGGGCGTGCACAGATACGCAGTATTTT. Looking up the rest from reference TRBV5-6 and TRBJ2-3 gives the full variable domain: DAGVTQSPTHLIKTRGQQVTLRCSPKSGHDTVSWYQQALGQGPQFIFQYYEEEERQRGNFPDRFSGHQFPNYSSELNVNALLLGDSALYLCASSFRAGACTDTQYFGPGTRLTVL.

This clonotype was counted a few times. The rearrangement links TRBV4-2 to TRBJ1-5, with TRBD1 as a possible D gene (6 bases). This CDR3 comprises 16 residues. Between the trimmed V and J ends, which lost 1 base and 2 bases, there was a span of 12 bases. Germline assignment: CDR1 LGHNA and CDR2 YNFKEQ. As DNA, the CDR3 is TGTGCCAGCAGCCAAGGCGCGGGGGCGGGCAATCAGCCCCAGCATTTT. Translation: CASSQGAGAGNQPQHF.

CDR3 loop: CASSRTGAGSYEQYF. The CDR3 nucleotides read TGTGCCAGCAGTCGAACCGGGGCGGGATCCTACGAGCAGTACTTC. This chain joins TRBV6-1 and TRBJ2-7; weak D call: TRBD2 (6 bases). Per germline, CDR1 MNHNS and CDR2 SASEGT. CDR3 length equals 15 residues. V was trimmed by 5 bases and J by 1 base, leaving 15 bases between them.

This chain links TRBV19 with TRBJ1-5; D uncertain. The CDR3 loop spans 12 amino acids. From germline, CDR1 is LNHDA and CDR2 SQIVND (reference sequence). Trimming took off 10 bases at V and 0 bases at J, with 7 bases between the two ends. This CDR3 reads CATHSSNQPQHF. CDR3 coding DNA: TGTGCCACTCACAGTAGCAATCAGCCCCAGCATTTT.

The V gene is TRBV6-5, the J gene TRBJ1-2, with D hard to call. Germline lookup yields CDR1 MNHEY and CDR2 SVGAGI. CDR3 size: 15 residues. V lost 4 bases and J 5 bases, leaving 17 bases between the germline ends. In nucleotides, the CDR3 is TGTGCCAGCAGTTCCACCGGGTCCTCCTTTTATGGCTACACCTTC. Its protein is CASSSTGSSFYGYTF.

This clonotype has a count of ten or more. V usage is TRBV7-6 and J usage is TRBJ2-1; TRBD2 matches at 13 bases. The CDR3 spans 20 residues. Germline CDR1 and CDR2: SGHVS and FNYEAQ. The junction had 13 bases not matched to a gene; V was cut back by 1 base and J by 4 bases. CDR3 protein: CASSLGRLAGGQYKYNEQFF. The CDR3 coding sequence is TGTGCCAGCAGCTTAGGGCGACTAGCGGGGGGCCAATACAAATACAATGAGCAGTTCTTC.

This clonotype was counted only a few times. Here the CDR3 DNA reads TGTGCCAGCAGCTTATTAGTCTACGAGCAGTACGTC. It specifies CASSLLVYEQYV. V usage is TRBV7-9 and J usage is TRBJ2-7; D is undetermined. From germline, CDR1 is SEHNR and CDR2 FQNEAQ (reference sequence). V gave up 2 bases and J gave up 3 bases, with 5 bases separating them. The CDR3 contains 12 residues.

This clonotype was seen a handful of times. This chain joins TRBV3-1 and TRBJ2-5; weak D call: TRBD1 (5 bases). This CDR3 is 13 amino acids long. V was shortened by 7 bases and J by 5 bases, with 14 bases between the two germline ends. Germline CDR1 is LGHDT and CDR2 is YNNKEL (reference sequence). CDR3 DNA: TGTGCCAGCACCTCGTCGGCAGGGGAGACCCAGTACTTC. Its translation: CASTSSAGETQYF.

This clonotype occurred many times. The CDR3 is CASRAGENQPQHF. CDR3 DNA sequence: TGCGCCAGCAGGGCAGGGGAGAATCAGCCCCAGCATTTT. V and J are TRBV5-1 and TRBJ1-5, with a weak D call TRBD1 (6 bases). This CDR3 is 13 amino acids long. From germline, CDR1 is SGHRS and CDR2 YFSETQ. Trimming cost V 5 bases and J 4 bases, with 10 bases left between them.

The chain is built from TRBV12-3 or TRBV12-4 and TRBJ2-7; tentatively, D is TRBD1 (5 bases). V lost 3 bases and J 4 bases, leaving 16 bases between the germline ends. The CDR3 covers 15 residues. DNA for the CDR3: TGTGCCAGCAGTTTGGGGCATCCGGATGCTTACGAGCAGTACTTC. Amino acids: CASSLGHPDAYEQYF.